Sequencing of this TCR beta chain was carried out in a study of T cell responses to AZD1222 COVID-19 vaccine. At the level of the study: Second doses were pooled across both intervals (about 4 or about 12 weeks).

In regard to this clone: Its specificity is not known.

Profiled with immunoSEQ multiplex PCR; TCRdb holds only in-frame clones, not every one. The table records 150,000 to 200,000 clones, approximately 95% of them present only once. Germline CDR1 is GTSNPN and CDR2 is SVGIG (reference sequence). J lost 5 bases, V lost 2 bases, and 4 bases had no gene match. The CDR3 covers 14 residues. General study results and limits: Breadth and depth of Spike-specific TCRs rose after two AZD1222 doses. Within unmutated variant regions lay the reported targets of nearly half of spike-specific TCRs.

The chain has TRBV30 and TRBJ2-1; the match to TRBD2 covers 9 bases. Sequences were derived from peripheral blood, sampled on day 0 of AZD1222 vaccination. This sequence originates from an adult in good health. The CDR3 region has the DNA TGTGCCTGGAGTCCGGGACTAGCTAACAATGAGCAGTTCTTC. It specifies CAWSPGLANNEQFF.